The clone carrying this TCR beta chain was observed many times. Its antigen is currently unknown. Time point: healthy volunteer bleed at 2 weeks. Extraction yielded total RNA from whole blood (unfractionated). The sample belongs to a study of human T cells and chemical hapten exposure. Overall study findings and caveats: DPC sensitization left the count of TCRs above 1 in 1000 unchanged.

The library tagged individual cDNA molecules with unique molecular identifiers. Study processing details: Samples held a median of around 96,000 TCRs, range about 20,000–700,000. In TCRdb, the RACE reads were re-called with MiXCR into one record per CDR3 protein. The authors' filters were not applied to this entry. The sample holds tens of thousands of distinct CDR3 sequences; approximately 9.7% are singletons and the top ten take around 2.8%. Germline V CDR1 and CDR2: LNHNV, YYDKDF (reference sequence). The CDR3 sequence is 16 residues long. V gave up 6 bases and J gave up 8 bases; unmatched junction bases: 16.

The TCR originated in a female donor in good health. Some clones in this sample may be carry-over from other donors' samples. Material for sequencing was whole blood. The chain joins TRBV15 to TRBJ2-1; 7 bases fit TRBD2. The CDR3 loop reads CATRAKGGPQGHEQFF. The CDR3 coding sequence is TGTGCCACCAGAGCTAAGGGAGGGCCCCAAGGTCATGAGCAGTTCTTC.